This paragraph covers one T cell receptor beta chain sequence. Generated by immunoSEQ multiplex PCR, the TCRdb table keeps only in-frame clones and is missing some. There are about 100,000 clones in the sample; roughly 80% occur only once, and around 30% lies in the top ten. This sample was taken from a study of blood T cell repertoires in COVID-19. The ends lost 1 base at V and 2 bases at J; junction bases unmatched: 3. From germline, CDR1 is LNHNV and CDR2 YYDKDF (reference sequence). The CDR3 contains 16 residues. Input material: peripheral blood. The receptor comes from a man between 65 and 79 years old with active or convalescent COVID-19. V usage is TRBV15 and J usage is TRBJ2-3, with 10 bases that match TRBD1. Here the CDR3 reads CATSRGGTGDTDTQYF. Here the CDR3 DNA reads TGTGCCACCAGCAGAGGCGGGACAGGGGACACAGATACGCAGTATTTT. The full variable domain, with the rest looked up from reference TRBV15 and TRBJ2-3, is DAMVIQNPRYQVTQFGKPVTLSCSQTLNHNVMYWYQQKSSQAPKLLFHYYDKDFNNEADTPDNFQSRRPNTSFCFLDIRSPGLGDTAMYLCATSRGGTGDTDTQYFGPGTRLTVL.